This record concerns one T cell receptor (beta chain) sequence. This entry belongs to a study of CD8 T cells in Susac syndrome. CDR1 and CDR2 (germline): GTSNPN, SVGIG (reference sequence). V was shortened by 3 bases and J by 2 bases, with 7 bases between the two germline ends. The CDR3 length is 13 residues. Random hexamers were used to reverse transcribe an amount of roughly 0.45 to 1 ug RNA. An immunoSEQ multiplex PCR amplified TCR beta CDR3 over 54 Vbeta and 13 Jbeta. TCRdb passed the immunoSEQ multiplex PCR reads through MiXCR, listing each CDR3 protein once. The sample consists of about 210,000 distinct CDR3 sequences, 95% of them appearing once.

Sequencing was carried out using CD4+ T cells from PBMCs. The chain links TRBV30 to TRBJ2-2; D not resolved. This receptor was taken from a human donor with multiple sclerosis. CDR3 in amino acids: CAWSPDNTGELFF. In DNA, the CDR3 is TGTGCCTGGAGCCCAGACAACACCGGGGAGCTGTTTTTT.